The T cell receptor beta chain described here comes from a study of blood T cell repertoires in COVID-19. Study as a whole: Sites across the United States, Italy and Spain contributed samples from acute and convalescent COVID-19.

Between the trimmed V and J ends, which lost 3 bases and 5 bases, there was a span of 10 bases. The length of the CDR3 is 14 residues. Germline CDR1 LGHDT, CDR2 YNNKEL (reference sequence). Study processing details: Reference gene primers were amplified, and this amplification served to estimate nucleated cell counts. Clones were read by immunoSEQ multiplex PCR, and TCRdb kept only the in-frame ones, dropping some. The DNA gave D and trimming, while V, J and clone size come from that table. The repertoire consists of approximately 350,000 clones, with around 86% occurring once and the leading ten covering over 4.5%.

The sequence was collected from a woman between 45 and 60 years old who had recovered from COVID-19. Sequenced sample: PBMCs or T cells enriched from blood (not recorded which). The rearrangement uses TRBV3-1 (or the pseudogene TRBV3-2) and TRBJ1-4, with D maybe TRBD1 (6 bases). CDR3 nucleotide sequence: TGTGCCAGCAGCCATCCCCAGGGGAATGAAAAACTGTTTTTT. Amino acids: CASSHPQGNEKLFF.